Below, one TCR beta chain is given with its context. Trimming removed 8 bases at V and 2 bases at J, with 16 bases between. This CDR3 contains 15 residues. The germline CDR1 and CDR2 sequences are KGHSH and LQKENI. This record belongs to a study of T-cell reconstitution after alpha-beta-depleted transplantation in children. Preparing the TCRbeta library involved the use of unique molecular identifiers. TCRdb re-analysed the PCR reads in MiXCR, keeping a single row per CDR3 protein. The sample holds about 400,000 distinct CDR3 sequences, 13% seen once. The V gene is TRBV18, the J gene TRBJ2-1; perhaps TRBD2 as D (6 bases). The source material was PBMCs, sampled from the stem cell graft. The clonotype originates from a human donor who donated a stem cell graft to a child with Fanconi anemia. The CDR3 loop reads CASRLAASTYNEQFF. In nucleotides, the CDR3 is TGTGCCAGCCGATTAGCGGCCTCTACCTACAATGAGCAGTTCTTC. The full variable domain, completed using reference TRBV18 and TRBJ2-1, is NAGVMQNPRHLVRRRGQEARLRCSPMKGHSHVYWYRQLPEEGLKFMVYLQKENIIDESGMPKERFSAEFPKEGPSILRIQQVVRGDSAAYFCASRLAASTYNEQFFGPGTRLTVL.